This TCR beta chain is drawn from a study of beta chain features in type 1 diabetes. For the study at large: Age, gender, cell numbers and subset yield matched between patients and controls.

As every portion of the isolated RNA was reverse transcribed, the sequencing read expressed TCRB transcripts. Some clones are missing from TCRdb's copy, which holds only in-frame ones; the method was immunoSEQ multiplex PCR. This sample has 300,000 to 450,000 clones, with around a fifth found just once. This CDR3 comprises 14 residues. Germline CDR1 reads SGHNT; CDR2 reads YYREEE (reference sequence). With V trimmed by 1 base and J by 5 bases, 2 bases remained unmatched. This clone was detected a few times. This TCR was sampled from a woman in her late teens or twenties in good health. V usage is TRBV5-4 and J usage is TRBJ2-5, with 10 bases fitting TRBD2. Specimen: naive CD4+ T cells from blood. CDR3 sequence: CASSLRAGGETQYF. The CDR3 region has the DNA TGTGCCAGCAGCTTGCGAGCGGGGGGGGAGACCCAGTACTTC.